The sequence of this T cell receptor beta chain was determined in a study of blood T cells in healthy people across ages. Study information: In model experiments, template switching was able to capture about one barcoded beta molecule for every two T cells that were present.

Extracted total RNA amounted to at least 5 micrograms for each sample. Germline CDR1 MNHNY, CDR2 SVGAGI (reference sequence). Trimming removed 2 bases from V and 3 bases from J; junction bases left unmatched: 5. The CDR3 has 15 residues. A second about 7 to 11 cycle PCR used barcoded and J-beta primers. TCRdb re-analysed the 5' RACE reads in MiXCR, keeping a single row per CDR3 protein. The repertoire holds about 1.4 million distinct CDR3 sequences, around 59% seen once, with roughly 6.3% in the top ten. This receptor was taken from a man younger than 30 in good health. This chain connects TRBV6-6 to TRBJ2-5; TRBD1 agrees at 8 bases. The sequenced sample was blood. CDR3 sequence (DNA): TGTGCCAGCAGTTACGCAGGACAGGGAAAAGAGACCCAGTACTTC. Protein sequence: CASSYAGQGKETQYF.